The 4 T cell receptor beta chains presented below share a single source sample, sequenced in a study of OX40 agonist ivuxolimab in advanced cancers. Sequencing was performed with immunoSEQ multiplex PCR; in TCRdb, only in-frame clones are kept and a portion is missing. The data contain approximately 46,000 clones, over 60% of them singletons. Sequencing was performed on CD4+ or CD8+ T cells sorted from blood, taken in a trial of the OX40 agonist ivuxolimab. The receptor set was obtained from an adult with an advanced solid tumor such as melanoma, head and neck, liver or kidney cancer.

There are a few counts of this clone. The junction departs from germline at one end; a sequencing error may be responsible. The chain carries TRBV15 and TRBJ2-1; D possibly uses TRBD1 or TRBD2 (5 bases each). The length of the CDR3 is 15 residues. Germline V gives CDR1 LNHNV, CDR2 YYDKDF (reference sequence). This chain's CDR3 is CATRRGQGFDNEQFF. CDR3 nucleotides: TGTGCCACCAGAAGAGGGCAGGGTTTCGACAATGAGCAGTTCTTC.

This clone was detected only a few times. The V call is TRBV18, the J call TRBJ1-2; no definite D call. Germline V lookup: CDR1 KGHSH, CDR2 LQKENI. With 4 bases removed from V and 4 bases from J, the gap between germline ends came to 7 bases. The CDR3 is made up of 12 amino acids. CDR3 coding DNA: TGTGCCAGCTCACAGGGCGTCTATGGCTACACCTTC. The encoded protein is CASSQGVYGYTF.

The chain employs TRBV27 and TRBJ2-1; 10 nucleotides line up with TRBD2. CDR1 is MNHEY and CDR2 is SMNVEV in the germline V gene (reference sequence). The J segment lost 9 bases and the V segment lost 5 bases, leaving 13 bases of the junction unmatched. The CDR3 has 16 residues. The CDR3 spells CASSRPTGTSDSEQFF. DNA for the CDR3: TGTGCCAGCAGTCGCCCGACCGGGACTAGCGATAGTGAGCAGTTCTTC.

This chain uses TRBV5-6 with TRBJ1-1; D might be TRBD1 (6 bases). Between the trimmed V and J ends, which lost 4 bases and 3 bases, there was a span of 13 bases. Germline CDR1 SGHDT, CDR2 YYEEEE. CDR3 length: 14 residues. The DNA for the CDR3 is TGTGCCAGCAGCGGGGGCAGGGGTTACACTGAAGCTTTCTTT. Translating gives CASSGGRGYTEAFF.